This entry features one T cell receptor (beta chain) sequence. Its target is not known. Coverage ceases 3 residues before the CDR3 finishes, and the germline J gene fills in the end. This specimen comes from a study of Tregs in tolerant kidney transplant recipients. Across the whole study: Related graft donors supplied nonmyeloablative bone marrow transplants, and mixed chimerism was transient.

Points from the study as a whole: Validation in larger populations is needed because few patients were studied. Biological reproducibility was not directly addressed in this study.

CDR3 size: 16 residues. The germline V gene encodes CDR1 SGHRS and CDR2 YFSETQ. V lost 4 bases to trimming and J lost 0 bases, with 14 bases between them. Only in-frame clones appear in the TCRdb table, and some are missing; sequencing was by immunoSEQ multiplex PCR. The sample totals about 30,000 clones; its top ten clones hold approximately 7.3%. The V call is TRBV5-1, the J call TRBJ1-3; D is possibly TRBD1 (5 bases). The TCR was taken from a human donor who received a combined kidney and bone marrow transplant. The sequencing here drew on CD8+ T cells from blood, taken before the transplant. The CDR3 sequence: CASSETTGTSGNTIYF. The DNA read from the CDR3 is TGCGCCAGCAGCGAAACCACAGGTACCTCTGGAAACACC. Together with reference TRBV5-1 and TRBJ1-3, the CDR3 gives the full variable domain: KAGVTQTPRYLIKTRGQQVTLSCSPISGHRSVSWYQQTPGQGLQFLFEYFSETQRNKGNFPGRFSGRQFSNSRSEMNVSTLELGDSALYLCASSETTGTSGNTIYFGEGSWLTVV.